This T cell receptor (beta chain) was sequenced during a study of cytomegalovirus exposure and HLA in healthy donors. This CDR3 spans 16 amino acids. V was cut by 5 bases and J by 1 base, with 12 bases left in between. Germline-derived CDR1 and CDR2 are SGHTA and FQGTGA. Vbeta (60) and Jbeta (13) primers were used in the PCR. Using immunoSEQ multiplex PCR, the repertoire was profiled, and TCRdb retains in-frame clones only, with some absent. The sample lists tens of thousands of clones; about 74% were seen once. The genes are TRBV7-3 and TRBJ2-6; D gene uncertain. The sample taken for sequencing was PBMCs. The receptor's source is a woman between 45 and 65 years old in good health and CMV-seropositive. CDR3 in DNA: TGTGCCAGCAGCCCCATCACGGGTTCTGGGGCCAACGTCCTGACTTTC. It translates to CASSPITGSGANVLTF. The variable domain in full, with the rest retrieved from reference TRBV7-3 and TRBJ2-6, is GAGVSQTPSNKVTEKGKYVELRCDPISGHTALYWYRQSLGQGPEFLIYFQGTGAADDSGLPNDRFFAVRPEGSVSTLKIQRTERGDSAVYLCASSPITGSGANVLTFGAGSRLTVL.